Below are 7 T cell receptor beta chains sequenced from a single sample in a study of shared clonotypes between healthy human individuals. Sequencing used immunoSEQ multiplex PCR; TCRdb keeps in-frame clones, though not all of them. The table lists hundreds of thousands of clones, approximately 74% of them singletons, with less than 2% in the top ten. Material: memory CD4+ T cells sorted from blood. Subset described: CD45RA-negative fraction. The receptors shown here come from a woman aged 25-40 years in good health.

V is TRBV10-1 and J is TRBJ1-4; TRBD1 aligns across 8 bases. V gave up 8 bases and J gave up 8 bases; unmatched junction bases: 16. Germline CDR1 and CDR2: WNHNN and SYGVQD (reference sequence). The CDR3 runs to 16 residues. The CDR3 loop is CASPPEKSGGGEKLFF. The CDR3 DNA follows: TGCGCCAGCCCCCCTGAGAAATCAGGGGGCGGAGAAAAACTGTTTTTT.

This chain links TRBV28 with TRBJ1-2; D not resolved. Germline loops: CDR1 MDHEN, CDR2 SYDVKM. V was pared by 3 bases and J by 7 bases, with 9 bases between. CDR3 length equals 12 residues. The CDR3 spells CASSFRAGGYTF. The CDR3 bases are TGTGCCAGCAGTTTTAGAGCGGGTGGCTACACCTTC.

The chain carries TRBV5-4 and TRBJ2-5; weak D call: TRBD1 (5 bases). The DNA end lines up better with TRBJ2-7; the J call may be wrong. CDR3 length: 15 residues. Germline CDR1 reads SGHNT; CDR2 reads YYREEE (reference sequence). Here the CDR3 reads CASSPTGRDSYEQYF. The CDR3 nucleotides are TGTGCCAGCAGCCCCACCGGCAGGGACTCCTACGAGCAGTACTTC.

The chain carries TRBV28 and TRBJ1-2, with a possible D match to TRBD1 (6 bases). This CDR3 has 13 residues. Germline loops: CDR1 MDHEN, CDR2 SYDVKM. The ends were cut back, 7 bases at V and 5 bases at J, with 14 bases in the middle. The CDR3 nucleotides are TGTGCCAGCATCAAAGGAGGACAGTATGGCTACACCTTC. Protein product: CASIKGGQYGYTF.

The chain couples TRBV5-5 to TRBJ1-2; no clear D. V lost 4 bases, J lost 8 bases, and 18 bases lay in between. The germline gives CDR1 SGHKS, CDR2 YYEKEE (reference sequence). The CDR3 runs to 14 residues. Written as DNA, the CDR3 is TGTGCCAGCAGCCCGGGAAGTGCTTGGGAAGGCTACACCTTC. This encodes CASSPGSAWEGYTF.

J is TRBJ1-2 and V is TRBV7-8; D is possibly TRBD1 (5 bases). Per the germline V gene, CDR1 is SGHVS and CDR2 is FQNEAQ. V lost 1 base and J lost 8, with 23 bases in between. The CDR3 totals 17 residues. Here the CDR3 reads CASSLGGRGSGIGGYTF. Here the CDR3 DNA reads TGTGCCAGCAGCTTAGGGGGCCGGGGCTCAGGGATTGGAGGCTACACCTTC.

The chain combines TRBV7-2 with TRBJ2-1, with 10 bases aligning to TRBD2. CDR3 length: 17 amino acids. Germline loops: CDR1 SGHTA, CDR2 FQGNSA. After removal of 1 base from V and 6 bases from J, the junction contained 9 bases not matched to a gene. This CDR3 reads CASSLDGLAGVGNEQFF. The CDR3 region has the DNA TGTGCCAGCAGCTTAGACGGCCTAGCGGGAGTCGGCAATGAGCAGTTCTTC.